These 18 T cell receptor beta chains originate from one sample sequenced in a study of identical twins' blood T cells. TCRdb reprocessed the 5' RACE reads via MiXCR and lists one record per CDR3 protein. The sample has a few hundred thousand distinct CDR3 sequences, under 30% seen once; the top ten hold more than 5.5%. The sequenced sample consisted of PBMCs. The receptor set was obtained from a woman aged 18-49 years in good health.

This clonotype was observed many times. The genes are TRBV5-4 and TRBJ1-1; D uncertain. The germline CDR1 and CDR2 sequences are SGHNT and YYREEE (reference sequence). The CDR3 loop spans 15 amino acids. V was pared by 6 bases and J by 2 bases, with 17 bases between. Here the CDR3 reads CASTPEPLPNTEAFF. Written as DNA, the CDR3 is TGTGCCAGCACCCCCGAGCCCCTACCAAACACTGAAGCTTTCTTT.

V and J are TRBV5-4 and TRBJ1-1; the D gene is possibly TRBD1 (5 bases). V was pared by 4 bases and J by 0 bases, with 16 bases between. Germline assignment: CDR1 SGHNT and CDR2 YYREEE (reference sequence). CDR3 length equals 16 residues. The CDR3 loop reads CASSPGAGDMNTEAFF. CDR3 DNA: TGTGCCAGCAGCCCCGGGGCGGGGGATATGAACACTGAAGCTTTCTTT.

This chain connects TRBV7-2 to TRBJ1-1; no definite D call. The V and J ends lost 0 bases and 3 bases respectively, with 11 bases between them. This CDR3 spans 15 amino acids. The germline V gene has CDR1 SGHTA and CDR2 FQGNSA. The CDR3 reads CASSLARVVDTEAFF. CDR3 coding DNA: TGTGCCAGCAGCTTAGCGCGGGTCGTGGACACTGAAGCTTTCTTT.

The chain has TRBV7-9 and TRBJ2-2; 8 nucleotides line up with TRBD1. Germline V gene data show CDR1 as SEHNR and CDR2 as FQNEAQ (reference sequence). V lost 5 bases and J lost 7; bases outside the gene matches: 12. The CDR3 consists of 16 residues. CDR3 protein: CASSVPQGALFGELFF. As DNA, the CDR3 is TGTGCCAGCAGCGTCCCGCAGGGGGCCCTCTTCGGGGAGCTGTTTTTT. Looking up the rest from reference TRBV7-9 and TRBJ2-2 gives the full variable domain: DTGVSQNPRHKITKRGQNVTFRCDPISEHNRLYWYRQTLGQGPEFLTYFQNEAQLEKSRLLSDRFSAERPKGSFSTLEIQRTEQGDSAMYLCASSVPQGALFGELFFGEGSRLTVL.

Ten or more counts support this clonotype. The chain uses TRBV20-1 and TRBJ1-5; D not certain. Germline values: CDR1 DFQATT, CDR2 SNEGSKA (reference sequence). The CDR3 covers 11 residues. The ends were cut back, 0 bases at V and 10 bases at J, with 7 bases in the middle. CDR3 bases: TGCAGTGCTAGAGATTTCGGCCCCCAGCATTTT. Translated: CSARDFGPQHF.

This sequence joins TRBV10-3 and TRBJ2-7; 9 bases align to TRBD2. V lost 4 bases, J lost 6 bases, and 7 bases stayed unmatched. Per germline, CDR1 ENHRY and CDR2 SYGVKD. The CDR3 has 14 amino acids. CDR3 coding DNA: TGTGCCATCAGTGCGACTAGCGGTATCCCCGAGCAGTACTTC. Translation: CAISATSGIPEQYF.

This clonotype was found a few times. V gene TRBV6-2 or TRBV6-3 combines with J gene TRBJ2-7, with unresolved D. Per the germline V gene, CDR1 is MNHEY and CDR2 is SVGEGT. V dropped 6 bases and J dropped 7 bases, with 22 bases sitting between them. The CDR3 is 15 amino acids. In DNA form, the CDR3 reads TGTGCCAGCAGCTCTCTACATGGTGGAAGTTCGGAGCAGTACTTC. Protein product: CASSSLHGGSSEQYF.

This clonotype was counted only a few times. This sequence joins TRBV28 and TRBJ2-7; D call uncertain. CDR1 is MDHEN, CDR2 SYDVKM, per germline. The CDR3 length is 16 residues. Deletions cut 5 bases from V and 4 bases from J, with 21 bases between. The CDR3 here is CASSRPLGRLGYEQYF. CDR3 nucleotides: TGTGCCAGCAGTCGGCCCCTGGGCAGGCTGGGTTACGAGCAGTACTTC. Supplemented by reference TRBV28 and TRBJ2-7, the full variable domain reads DVKVTQSSRYLVKRTGEKVFLECVQDMDHENMFWYRQDPGLGLRLIYFSYDVKMKEKGDIPEGYSVSREKKERFSLILESASTNQTSMYLCASSRPLGRLGYEQYFGPGTRLTVT.

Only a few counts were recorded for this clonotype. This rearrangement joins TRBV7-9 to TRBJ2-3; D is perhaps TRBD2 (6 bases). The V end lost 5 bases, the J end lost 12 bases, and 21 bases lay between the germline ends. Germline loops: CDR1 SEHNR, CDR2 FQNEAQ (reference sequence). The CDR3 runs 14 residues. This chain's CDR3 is CASSPRDFSNFQYF. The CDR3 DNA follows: TGTGCCAGCAGCCCCAGGGACTTCTCAAATTTCCAGTATTTT.

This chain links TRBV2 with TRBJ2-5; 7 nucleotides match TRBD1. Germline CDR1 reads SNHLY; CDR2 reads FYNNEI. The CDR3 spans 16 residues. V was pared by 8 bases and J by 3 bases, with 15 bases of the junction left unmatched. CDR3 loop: CASGQSRGQEEETQYF. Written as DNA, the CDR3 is TGTGCCAGCGGCCAATCCAGAGGACAGGAGGAAGAGACCCAGTACTTC.

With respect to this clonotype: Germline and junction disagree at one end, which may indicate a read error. The CDR3 DNA reads TGTACCAGTAGTATGGCAGGAACGAGCGGCTACACCTTC. It translates to CTSSMAGTSGYTF. The chain has TRBV19 and TRBJ1-2, with D uncertain. The CDR3 extends over 13 amino acids. Germline V lookup: CDR1 LNHDA, CDR2 SQIVND (reference sequence).

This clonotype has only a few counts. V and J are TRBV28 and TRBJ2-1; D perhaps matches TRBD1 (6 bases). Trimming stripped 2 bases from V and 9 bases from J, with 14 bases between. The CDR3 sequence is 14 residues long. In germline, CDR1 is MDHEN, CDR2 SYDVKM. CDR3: CASSLHGRGTEQFF. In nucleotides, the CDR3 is TGTGCCAGCAGTTTACATGGCAGGGGTACTGAGCAGTTCTTC.

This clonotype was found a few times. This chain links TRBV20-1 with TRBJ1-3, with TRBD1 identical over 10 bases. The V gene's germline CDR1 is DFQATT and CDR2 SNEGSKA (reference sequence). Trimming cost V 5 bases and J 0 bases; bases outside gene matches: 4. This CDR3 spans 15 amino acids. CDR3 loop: CSAGGQGISGNTIYF. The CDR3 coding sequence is TGCAGTGCTGGGGGACAGGGGATCTCTGGAAACACCATATATTTT.

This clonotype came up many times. CDR3 sequence: CASSQALASGELFF. As DNA, the CDR3 is TGTGCCAGCAGCCAAGCCCTGGCGTCCGGGGAGCTGTTTTTT. The J gene is TRBJ2-2, the V gene TRBV14; D unclear. The CDR3 consists of 14 residues. The ends were cut back, 1 base at V and 6 bases at J, with 9 bases in the middle. Germline V gene sequence: CDR1 SGHDN, CDR2 FVKESK.

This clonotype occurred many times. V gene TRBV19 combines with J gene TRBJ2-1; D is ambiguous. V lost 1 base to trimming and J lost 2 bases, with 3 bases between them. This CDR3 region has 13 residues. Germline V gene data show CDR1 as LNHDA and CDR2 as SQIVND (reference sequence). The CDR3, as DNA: TGTGCCAGTAGTATAGGAACCTACAATGAGCAGTTCTTC. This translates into CASSIGTYNEQFF.

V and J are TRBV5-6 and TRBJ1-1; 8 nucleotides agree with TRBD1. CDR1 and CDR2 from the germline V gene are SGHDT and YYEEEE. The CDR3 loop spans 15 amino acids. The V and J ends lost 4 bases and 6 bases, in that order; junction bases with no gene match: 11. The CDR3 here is CASSNGQGGWAEAFF. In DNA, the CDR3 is TGTGCCAGCAGCAACGGACAGGGAGGTTGGGCTGAAGCTTTCTTT.

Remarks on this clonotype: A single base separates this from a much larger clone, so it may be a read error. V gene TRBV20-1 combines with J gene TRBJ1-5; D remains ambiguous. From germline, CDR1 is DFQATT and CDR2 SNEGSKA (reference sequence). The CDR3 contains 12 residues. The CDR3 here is CSARVGNHPQHF. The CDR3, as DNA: TGCAGTGCTAGAGTTGGCAATCATCCCCAGCATTTT.

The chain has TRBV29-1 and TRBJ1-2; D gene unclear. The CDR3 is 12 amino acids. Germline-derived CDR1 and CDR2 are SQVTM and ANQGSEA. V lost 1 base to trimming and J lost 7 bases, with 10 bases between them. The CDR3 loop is CSVEVWGAGYTF. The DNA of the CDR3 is TGCAGCGTTGAAGTTTGGGGTGCTGGCTACACCTTC.